These 31 T cell receptor beta chains share one sample of origin, sequenced in a study of CD8 T cells in ankylosing spondylitis. Findings and limits, study-wide: In ankylosing spondylitis blood, a motif of 7 to 9 highly homologous TCR beta variants appeared characteristic.

TCRdb ran MiXCR on the 5' RACE reads and lists one entry per CDR3 protein. The data show around 890,000 distinct CDR3 sequences, approximately 12% seen once. Which antigens these TCRs recognize remains unknown. Sequencing input: blood, either unsorted or a sorted T cell fraction (not recorded which). These receptors all stem from a male donor with ankylosing spondylitis.

This chain uses TRBV28 with TRBJ1-1; 7 bases fit TRBD1. The CDR3 covers 14 residues. The germline gives CDR1 MDHEN, CDR2 SYDVKM. With 6 bases clipped from V and 4 bases from J, the junction kept 8 bases outside the gene matches. CDR3 in DNA: TGTGCCAGCAGCTCACAGGGGATTACCACTGAAGCTTTCTTT. It yields the protein CASSSQGITTEAFF.

This sequence joins TRBV20-1 and TRBJ2-7, with 9 bases that match TRBD2. Germline V gene sequence: CDR1 DFQATT, CDR2 SNEGSKA (reference sequence). The J segment lost 5 bases and the V segment lost 6 bases, leaving 8 bases of the junction unmatched. The CDR3 contains 13 residues. The CDR3 DNA reads TGCAGTGCAAATAGCGGGAGAATCGACGAGCAGTACTTC. Its protein product is CSANSGRIDEQYF.

This clonotype was detected ten times or more. The CDR3 coding sequence is TGCAGTGCTTGGCCCGACATGAACACTGAAGCTTTCTTT. This translates into CSAWPDMNTEAFF. The V and J genes are TRBV20-1 and TRBJ1-1, with D unresolved. Trimming cost V 5 bases and J 0 bases, with 10 bases left between them. CDR1 DFQATT and CDR2 SNEGSKA come from the germline V gene (reference sequence). This CDR3 region has 13 residues.

There are many counts of this clonotype. The rearrangement joins TRBV15 to TRBJ2-2; TRBD2 matches 7 bases. The V gene end was trimmed by 1 base and the J gene end by 4 bases; junction bases not matched to a gene: 9. Germline-derived CDR1 and CDR2 are LNHNV and YYDKDF (reference sequence). The length of the CDR3 is 17 residues. The CDR3 spells CATSRGLMAGATGELFF. The CDR3 DNA follows: TGTGCCACCAGCAGAGGATTGATGGCGGGAGCCACCGGGGAGCTGTTTTTT. Full variable domain (missing parts from reference TRBV15 and TRBJ2-2): DAMVIQNPRYQVTQFGKPVTLSCSQTLNHNVMYWYQQKSSQAPKLLFHYYDKDFNNEADTPDNFQSRRPNTSFCFLDIRSPGLGDTAMYLCATSRGLMAGATGELFFGEGSRLTVL.

This clonotype was seen a few times. V gene TRBV25-1 combines with J gene TRBJ2-5; 12 nucleotides align to TRBD2. The CDR3 totals 15 residues. Unmatched junction bases numbered 3, after V lost 4 bases and J lost 3 bases. Germline lookup yields CDR1 MGHDK and CDR2 SYGVNS. CDR3 bases: TGTGCCAGCAGTGTGAGACTAGCGGGGGAAGAGACCCAGTACTTC. It yields the protein CASSVRLAGEETQYF.

This clonotype came up many times. The chain couples TRBV7-9 to TRBJ1-2; no definite D call. In germline, CDR1 is SEHNR, CDR2 FQNEAQ (reference sequence). The CDR3 is made up of 16 amino acids. Trimming removed 1 base at V and 3 bases at J, with 15 bases between. The CDR3 sequence: CASSLVSLTAYYGYTF. The CDR3 DNA reads TGTGCCAGCAGCTTAGTATCCCTAACGGCCTACTATGGCTACACCTTC.

This clonotype was recorded a few times. This chain connects TRBV5-1 to TRBJ2-7; tentative D call: TRBD2 (6 bases). Per the germline V gene, CDR1 is SGHRS and CDR2 is YFSETQ. The ends were cut back, 4 bases at V and 3 bases at J, with 14 bases in the middle. CDR3 length: 14 residues. In DNA, the CDR3 is TGCGCCAGCAGCATCGAGGCGGGGAACTACGAGCAGTACTTC. It encodes CASSIEAGNYEQYF.

The chain has TRBV10-3 and TRBJ2-5; tentatively, D is TRBD1 or TRBD2 (6 bases each). The CDR3 spans 12 residues. Deletions cut 7 bases from V and 6 bases from J, with 12 bases between. Germline V gene sequence: CDR1 ENHRY, CDR2 SYGVKD. The CDR3 sequence is CAIKGGNKTQYF. Written as DNA, the CDR3 is TGTGCCATCAAAGGGGGGAACAAGACCCAGTACTTC.

This clonotype was detected only a few times. The rearrangement joins TRBV20-1 to TRBJ2-7; no firm D call. This CDR3 is built from 12 residues. The germline V gene has CDR1 DFQATT and CDR2 SNEGSKA (reference sequence). The germline V and J ends were trimmed by 0 bases and 5 bases, with 8 bases remaining between them. The CDR3 here is CSARDLQHEQYF. The CDR3 region has the DNA TGCAGTGCTAGAGATCTTCAACACGAGCAGTACTTC.

A word on this clonotype: Given a much more abundant clone one base away, this may be a read error. The genes are TRBV20-1 and TRBJ2-6; 8 bases line up with TRBD2. This CDR3 spans 17 amino acids. Germline CDR1 DFQATT, CDR2 SNEGSKA (reference sequence). The CDR3 here is CSVGGGRFYSGASVLTF. The CDR3, as DNA: TGCAGTGTCGGGGGGGGCAGGTTTTATTCTGGGGCCAGCGTCCTGACTTTC.

The chain couples TRBV20-1 to TRBJ2-7; 9 nucleotides agree with TRBD2. V shed 4 bases, J shed 2 bases, and the junction held 3 bases outside the gene matches. The length of the CDR3 is 13 residues. The V gene's germline CDR1 is DFQATT and CDR2 SNEGSKA (reference sequence). Here the CDR3 reads CSAKPSGTYEQYF. Here the CDR3 DNA reads TGCAGTGCTAAGCCTAGCGGGACCTACGAGCAGTACTTC.

The rearrangement joins TRBV10-3 to TRBJ2-3; 7 nucleotides agree with TRBD1. The V segment lost 10 bases and the J segment 3 bases; nucleotides outside the gene matches: 7. Germline CDR1 and CDR2: ENHRY and SYGVKD. The CDR3 loop spans 13 amino acids. The CDR3 loop is CATGQVLTDTQYF. DNA for the CDR3: TGTGCCACCGGACAGGTCCTTACAGATACGCAGTATTTT.

This sequence joins TRBV10-1 and TRBJ2-5; TRBD2 matches at 7 bases. The CDR3 length is 15 residues. The junction had 7 bases not matched to a gene; V was cut back by 2 bases and J by 4 bases. From germline, CDR1 is WNHNN and CDR2 SYGVQD (reference sequence). CDR3 protein: CASSEETSYGETQYF. Here the CDR3 DNA reads TGCGCCAGCAGTGAGGAGACTAGCTATGGAGAGACCCAGTACTTC.

The V gene is TRBV5-1, the J gene TRBJ2-7; no firm D call. The CDR3 runs 15 residues. The germline V and J ends were trimmed by 3 bases and 4 bases, with 17 bases remaining between them. Germline CDR1 and CDR2: SGHRS and YFSETQ. CDR3 DNA: TGCGCCAGCAGCTCCTTTCCCAGTTTCAGGTACGAGCAGTACTTC. This encodes CASSSFPSFRYEQYF.

The table lists this clonotype with many counts. This CDR3 is CASSQVRGPMNTEAFF. The CDR3 DNA is TGTGCCAGCAGTCAAGTCAGGGGCCCGATGAACACTGAAGCTTTCTTT. The chain joins TRBV7-9 to TRBJ1-1; the D gene is possibly TRBD1 (6 bases). Trimming cost V 6 bases and J 0 bases, with 17 bases left between them. The CDR3 extends over 16 amino acids. In germline, CDR1 is SEHNR, CDR2 FQNEAQ (reference sequence).

This chain joins TRBV4-2 and TRBJ2-7; D is unclear. The germline V gene has CDR1 LGHNA and CDR2 YNFKEQ. With 4 bases removed from V and 3 bases from J, the gap between germline ends came to 13 bases. This CDR3 has 14 residues. In DNA form, the CDR3 reads TGTGCCAGCAGCCCCCGCGCGGCGGACTACGAGCAGTACTTC. Translating gives CASSPRAADYEQYF.

The rearrangement joins TRBV10-1 to TRBJ2-2; the match to TRBD2 covers 9 bases. CDR1 is WNHNN, CDR2 SYGVQD, per germline (reference sequence). The CDR3 has 13 residues. V was pared by 3 bases and J by 13 bases, with 6 bases of the junction left unmatched. The CDR3 nucleotides are TGCGCCAGCAGTGACCCACTAGCGGGTGGGCTGTTTTTT. The encoded protein is CASSDPLAGGLFF.

Ten or more counts support this clonotype. V gene TRBV29-1 combines with J gene TRBJ1-5; 8 bases map to TRBD1. After removal of 4 bases from V and 6 bases from J, the junction contained 2 bases not matched to a gene. This CDR3 region has 12 residues. Germline-derived CDR1 and CDR2 are SQVTM and ANQGSEA. The CDR3 DNA follows: TGCAGCGTTGGGACAGGGAGTCAGCCCCAGCATTTT. It encodes CSVGTGSQPQHF.

The rearrangement uses TRBV7-9 and TRBJ1-1, with D possibly being TRBD1 (5 bases). V shed 2 bases and J shed 11 bases, with 15 bases lying between them. This CDR3 comprises 13 residues. Germline V CDR1 and CDR2: SEHNR, FQNEAQ (reference sequence). The CDR3 spells CASSLIRRGAAFF. CDR3 nucleotides: TGTGCCAGCAGCTTAATACGGCGAGGGGCGGCTTTCTTT.

The rearrangement uses TRBV20-1 and TRBJ2-3; D is possibly TRBD1 (5 bases). The CDR3 consists of 12 residues. Looked up from germline, CDR1 is DFQATT and CDR2 is SNEGSKA (reference sequence). The V gene lost 6 bases and the J gene lost 9 bases, with 16 bases spanning the gap. CDR3 in amino acids: CSASVGDETQYF. The DNA of the CDR3 is TGCAGTGCCAGCGTAGGGGATGAAACGCAGTATTTT.

This clonotype was seen only a few times. V usage is TRBV29-1 and J usage is TRBJ2-3; perhaps TRBD2 as D (5 bases). The ends were cut back, 3 bases at V and 0 bases at J, with 7 bases in the middle. Germline CDR1 is SQVTM and CDR2 is ANQGSEA. This CDR3 region has 13 residues. The CDR3 loop reads CSVDSASTDTQYF. CDR3 nucleotides: TGCAGCGTTGATAGCGCCAGCACAGATACGCAGTATTTT.

This clonotype was counted many times. The rearrangement joins TRBV7-9 to TRBJ1-4, with D perhaps matching TRBD1 (5 bases). Deletions cut 3 bases from V and 8 bases from J, with 13 bases between. Germline V CDR1 and CDR2: SEHNR, FQNEAQ (reference sequence). This CDR3 is built from 14 residues. The CDR3 coding sequence is TGTGCCAGCAGCTTTTCGGAGTGGGGCGAAAAACTGTTTTTT. This translates into CASSFSEWGEKLFF.

This clonotype was seen repeatedly, ten times or more. This rearrangement joins TRBV29-1 to TRBJ2-2; the match to TRBD1 covers 7 bases. Germline V CDR1 and CDR2: SQVTM, ANQGSEA. The trim removed 4 bases at V and 5 bases at J, leaving 7 bases unmatched. This CDR3 is 14 amino acids long. DNA for the CDR3: TGCAGCGTTGGGAGACAGGGAAGGACCGGGGAGCTGTTTTTT. Translation: CSVGRQGRTGELFF.

This clonotype occurred many times. The chain carries TRBV5-6 and TRBJ2-7; 8 bases are a match to TRBD1. The V gene's germline CDR1 is SGHDT and CDR2 YYEEEE. There are 14 residues in the CDR3. Unmatched junction bases numbered 3, after V lost 0 bases and J lost 4 bases. CDR3 in amino acids: CASSLGRGHYEQYF. The CDR3 DNA follows: TGTGCCAGCAGCTTGGGCAGGGGGCATTACGAGCAGTACTTC.

This clonotype was seen more than once but under ten times. The chain carries TRBV20-1 and TRBJ2-3; 11 nucleotides agree with TRBD2. The CDR3 is made up of 16 amino acids. Per germline, CDR1 DFQATT and CDR2 SNEGSKA (reference sequence). J gave up 0 bases and V 3 bases, and 5 bases lay outside the gene matches. CDR3 amino acids: CSASPRTSGSTDTQYF. For the CDR3, the DNA is TGCAGTGCTAGTCCCAGGACTAGCGGGAGCACAGATACGCAGTATTTT.

This clonotype showed up just a few times. The J gene is TRBJ2-7, the V gene TRBV7-9; 8 positions match TRBD1. The CDR3 totals 14 residues. Per the germline V gene, CDR1 is SEHNR and CDR2 is FQNEAQ (reference sequence). The V and J ends lost 7 bases and 5 bases, in that order; junction bases with no gene match: 10. CDR3 bases: TGTGCCAGCACCTCGTCAGGGGGCAGACACGAGCAGTACTTC. As protein: CASTSSGGRHEQYF.

This sequence joins TRBV18 and TRBJ1-6; D is unclear. Germline V gene data show CDR1 as KGHSH and CDR2 as LQKENI. The CDR3 sequence is 14 residues long. V lost 3 bases, J lost 6 bases, and 9 bases lay in between. The CDR3 sequence: CASSPVPTNSPLHF. In DNA form, the CDR3 reads TGTGCCAGCTCACCTGTACCTACTAATTCACCCCTCCACTTT.

This clonotype appeared a few times. This chain uses TRBV7-9 with TRBJ2-1, with 7 bases lining up with TRBD1. In germline, CDR1 is SEHNR, CDR2 FQNEAQ (reference sequence). The CDR3 covers 12 residues. V lost 5 bases, J lost 16 bases, and 11 bases stayed unmatched. DNA of the CDR3: TGTGCCAGCAGCGAAACAGACAGGGATCCTTTCTTC. Its translation: CASSETDRDPFF.

In this sample, this clonotype turned up a few times. This rearrangement joins TRBV28 to TRBJ2-1; 7 positions agree with TRBD1. Germline V gene lookup returns CDR1 MDHEN and CDR2 SYDVKM. The CDR3 runs to 15 residues. V dropped 5 bases and J dropped 16; count of bases not matched to a gene: 20. Here the CDR3 DNA reads TGTGCCAGCAGTGTCACCGACAGGGATGATGAGACGCGATTCTTC. It is translated as CASSVTDRDDETRFF.

This clonotype has a count of ten or more. The J gene is TRBJ1-5, the V gene TRBV20-1, with 8 nucleotides matching TRBD1. J gave up 4 bases and V 2 bases, and 4 bases lay outside the gene matches. The CDR3 is 14 amino acids. CDR1 and CDR2 (germline): DFQATT, SNEGSKA (reference sequence). In nucleotides, the CDR3 is TGCAGTGCTAGATCGGACAGGGATAATCAGCCCCAGCATTTT. Its protein is CSARSDRDNQPQHF.

V and J are TRBV20-1 and TRBJ1-5; D perhaps matches TRBD1 (6 bases). The CDR3 extends over 14 amino acids. Germline V gene lookup returns CDR1 DFQATT and CDR2 SNEGSKA (reference sequence). Trimming left V 2 bases short and J 6 bases short, with 14 bases between. For the CDR3, the DNA is TGCAGTGCTAGAAGACAGGAAGGACGTCAGCCCCAGCATTTT. It translates to CSARRQEGRQPQHF.